These 8 T cell receptor beta chains were sequenced from one sample in a study of cytomegalovirus exposure and HLA in healthy donors. Both 60 Vbeta primers and 13 Jbeta primers went into the PCR. TCRdb keeps only in-frame clones here, not all; method: immunoSEQ multiplex PCR. The table has 60,000 to 85,000 clones, more than 65% seen once; the top ten hold approximately 19%. The sequencing input was PBMCs. These receptor sequences come from a man between 65 and 85 years old in good health and CMV-seropositive.

This rearrangement joins TRBV7-9 to TRBJ1-5; D is ambiguous. The CDR3 has 14 residues. Germline-derived CDR1 and CDR2 are SEHNR and FQNEAQ (reference sequence). V lost 1 base and J 5 bases, leaving 9 bases between the germline ends. CDR3 in DNA: TGTGCCAGCAGCTTAGGGCAGGAAGATCAGCCCCAGCATTTT. Its translation: CASSLGQEDQPQHF. The full variable domain, completed using reference TRBV7-9 and TRBJ1-5, is DTGVSQNPRHKITKRGQNVTFRCDPISEHNRLYWYRQTLGQGPEFLTYFQNEAQLEKSRLLSDRFSAERPKGSFSTLEIQRTEQGDSAMYLCASSLGQEDQPQHFGDGTRLSIL.

The chain employs TRBV4-2 and TRBJ2-4; D may be TRBD2 (6 bases). Germline V gives CDR1 LGHNA, CDR2 YNFKEQ. V lost 0 bases and J 7 bases, leaving 13 bases between the germline ends. The CDR3 consists of 15 residues. CDR3 in amino acids: CASSQDMGGANIQYF. CDR3 bases: TGTGCCAGCAGCCAAGATATGGGCGGGGCCAACATTCAGTACTTC.

The chain links TRBV5-6 to TRBJ2-7; 7 nucleotides align to TRBD2. Germline CDR1 SGHDT, CDR2 YYEEEE. The length of the CDR3 is 15 residues. J was trimmed by 3 bases and V by 7 bases; bases with no gene match: 13. The CDR3 spells CASAPVSAGFYEQYF. CDR3 coding DNA: TGTGCCAGCGCCCCGGTCTCAGCGGGATTCTACGAGCAGTACTTC. The full variable domain, completed using reference TRBV5-6 and TRBJ2-7, is DAGVTQSPTHLIKTRGQQVTLRCSPKSGHDTVSWYQQALGQGPQFIFQYYEEEERQRGNFPDRFSGHQFPNYSSELNVNALLLGDSALYLCASAPVSAGFYEQYFGPGTRLTVT.

This clone was recorded a few times. The chain joins TRBV19 to TRBJ1-2; tentatively, D is TRBD1 (6 bases). Germline CDR1 reads LNHDA; CDR2 reads SQIVND (reference sequence). With 3 bases removed from V and 1 base from J, the gap between germline ends came to 15 bases. This CDR3 spans 16 amino acids. The CDR3: CASSIRTVGVNYGYTF. For the CDR3, the DNA is TGTGCCAGTAGTATCAGGACAGTTGGGGTTAACTATGGCTACACCTTC.

This sequence joins TRBV9 and TRBJ2-3, with 7 bases that match TRBD1. There are 14 residues in the CDR3. From germline, CDR1 is SGDLS and CDR2 YYNGEE. V lost 4 bases to trimming and J lost 1 base; unmatched junction nucleotides: 3. CDR3 nucleotides: TGTGCCAGCAGCCTTAGGGGGCGCACAGATACGCAGTATTTT. Translation: CASSLRGRTDTQYF.

V is TRBV4-3 and J is TRBJ2-7; the D gene is possibly TRBD1 (6 bases). The CDR3 runs 13 residues. Germline CDR1 LGHNA, CDR2 YSLEER. Trimming removed 4 bases from V and 3 bases from J, with 10 bases in between. DNA of the CDR3: TGCGCCAGCAGCCTACGACAGGACTACGAGCAGTACTTC. It specifies CASSLRQDYEQYF.

The rearrangement joins TRBV6-6 to TRBJ1-6, with D perhaps matching TRBD1 (5 bases). The CDR3 covers 16 residues. Germline V gene data show CDR1 as MNHNY and CDR2 as SVGAGI (reference sequence). Trimming took off 7 bases at V and 8 bases at J, with 21 bases between the two ends. CDR3 bases: TGTGCCAGCACTCCCCGGGGGGGGTTGAACGATTCACCCCTCCACTTT. It codes for CASTPRGGLNDSPLHF.

This rearrangement joins TRBV6-1 to TRBJ2-1, with D possibly being TRBD2 (6 bases). CDR1 and CDR2 (germline): MNHNS, SASEGT. The V and J ends lost 6 bases and 4 bases respectively, with 16 bases between them. This CDR3 contains 15 residues. DNA of the CDR3: TGTGCCAGCAGGGCTGTGGGGGGACCGTACAATGAGCAGTTCTTC. This codes for CASRAVGGPYNEQFF.